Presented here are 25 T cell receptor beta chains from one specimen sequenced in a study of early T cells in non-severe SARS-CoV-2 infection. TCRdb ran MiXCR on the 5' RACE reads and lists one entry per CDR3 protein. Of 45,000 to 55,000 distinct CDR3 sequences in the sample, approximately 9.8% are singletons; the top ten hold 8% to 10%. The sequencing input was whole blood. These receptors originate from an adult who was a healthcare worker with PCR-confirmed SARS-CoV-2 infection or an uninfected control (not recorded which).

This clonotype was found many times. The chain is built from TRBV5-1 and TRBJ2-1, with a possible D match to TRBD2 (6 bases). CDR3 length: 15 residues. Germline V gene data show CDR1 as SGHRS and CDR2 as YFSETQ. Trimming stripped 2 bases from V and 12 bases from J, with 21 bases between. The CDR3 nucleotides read TGCGCCAGCAGCTTTAGTACAAACGGGGGTAAGGTGCAGTTCTTC. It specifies CASSFSTNGGKVQFF.

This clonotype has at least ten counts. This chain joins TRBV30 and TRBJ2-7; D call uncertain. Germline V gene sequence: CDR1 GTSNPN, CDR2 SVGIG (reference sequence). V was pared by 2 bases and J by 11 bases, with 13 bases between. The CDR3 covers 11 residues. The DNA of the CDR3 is TGTGCCTGGAGTTACGGACCTCAAAAGTACTTC. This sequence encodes CAWSYGPQKYF.

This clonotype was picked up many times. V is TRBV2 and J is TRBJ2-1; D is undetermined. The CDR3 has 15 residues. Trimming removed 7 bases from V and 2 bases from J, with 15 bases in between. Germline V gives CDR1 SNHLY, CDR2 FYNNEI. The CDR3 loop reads CASTVERTPYNEQFF. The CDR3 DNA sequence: TGTGCCAGCACCGTGGAGAGGACCCCCTACAATGAGCAGTTCTTC.

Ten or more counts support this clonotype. The CDR3 here is CASAGGNQPQHF. DNA of the CDR3: TGTGCCAGCGCCGGGGGCAATCAGCCCCAGCATTTT. The rearrangement links TRBV27 to TRBJ1-5, with D unclear. There are 12 residues in the CDR3. Germline values: CDR1 MNHEY, CDR2 SMNVEV (reference sequence). V lost 8 bases, J lost 2 bases, and 7 bases lay in between.

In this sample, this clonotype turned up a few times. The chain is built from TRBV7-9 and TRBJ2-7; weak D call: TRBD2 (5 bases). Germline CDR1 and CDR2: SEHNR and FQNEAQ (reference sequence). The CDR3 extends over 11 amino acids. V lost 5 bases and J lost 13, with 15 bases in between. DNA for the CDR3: TGTGCCAGCAGCCCCGGACTCACCCAATACTTC. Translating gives CASSPGLTQYF.

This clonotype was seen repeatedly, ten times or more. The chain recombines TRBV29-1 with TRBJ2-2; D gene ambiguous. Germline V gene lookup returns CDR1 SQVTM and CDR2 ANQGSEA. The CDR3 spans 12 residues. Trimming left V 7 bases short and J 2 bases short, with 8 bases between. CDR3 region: CSAPGNTGELFF. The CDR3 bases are TGCAGCGCCCCCGGTAACACCGGGGAGCTGTTTTTT.

In DNA, the CDR3 is TGTGCCAGCAGTCGGGACAGGGTTCCGAATGAGCAGTTCTTC. Its protein is CASSRDRVPNEQFF. The V gene is TRBV28, the J gene TRBJ2-1; 9 positions match TRBD1. CDR1 and CDR2 (germline): MDHEN, SYDVKM. CDR3 length: 14 amino acids. V trimming: 5 bases; J trimming: 7 bases; junction bases outside the gene matches: 6.

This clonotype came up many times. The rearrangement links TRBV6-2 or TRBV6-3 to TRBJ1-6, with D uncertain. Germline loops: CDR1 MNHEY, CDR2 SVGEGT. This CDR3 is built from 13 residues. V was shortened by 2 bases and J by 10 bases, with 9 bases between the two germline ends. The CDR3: CASSYRVGSPLHF. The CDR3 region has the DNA TGTGCCAGCAGTTACAGGGTGGGCTCACCCCTCCACTTT.

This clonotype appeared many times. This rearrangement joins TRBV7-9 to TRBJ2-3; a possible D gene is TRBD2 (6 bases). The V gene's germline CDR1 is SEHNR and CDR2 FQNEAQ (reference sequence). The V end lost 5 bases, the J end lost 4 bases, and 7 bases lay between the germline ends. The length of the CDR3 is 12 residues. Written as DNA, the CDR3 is TGTGCCAGCAGCACGGGAGCAGATACGCAGTATTTT. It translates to CASSTGADTQYF.

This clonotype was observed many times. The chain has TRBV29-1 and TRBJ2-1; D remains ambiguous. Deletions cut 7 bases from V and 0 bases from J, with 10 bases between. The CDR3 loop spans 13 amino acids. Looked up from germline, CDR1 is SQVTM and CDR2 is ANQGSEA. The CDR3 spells CSGRNPSYNEQFF. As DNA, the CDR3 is TGCAGCGGAAGGAACCCCTCCTACAATGAGCAGTTCTTC.

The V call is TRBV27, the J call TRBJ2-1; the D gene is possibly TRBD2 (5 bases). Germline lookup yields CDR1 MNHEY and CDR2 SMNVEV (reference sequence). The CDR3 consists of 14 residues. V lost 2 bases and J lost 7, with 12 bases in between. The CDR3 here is CASSLGLALNEQFF. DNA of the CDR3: TGTGCCAGCAGTTTAGGCCTAGCTCTGAATGAGCAGTTCTTC.

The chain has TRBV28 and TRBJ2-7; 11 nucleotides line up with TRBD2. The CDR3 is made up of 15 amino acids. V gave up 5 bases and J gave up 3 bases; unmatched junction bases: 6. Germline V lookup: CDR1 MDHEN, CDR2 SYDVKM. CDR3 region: CASSPPGTSGYEQYF. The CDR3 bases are TGTGCCAGCAGTCCCCCTGGGACTAGCGGCTACGAGCAGTACTTC.

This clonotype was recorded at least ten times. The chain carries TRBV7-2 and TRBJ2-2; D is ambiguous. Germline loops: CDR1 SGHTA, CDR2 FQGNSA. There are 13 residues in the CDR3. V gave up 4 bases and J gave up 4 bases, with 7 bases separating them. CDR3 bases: TGTGCCAGCAGCTCTCGCCCCACCGGGGAGCTGTTTTTT. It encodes CASSSRPTGELFF.

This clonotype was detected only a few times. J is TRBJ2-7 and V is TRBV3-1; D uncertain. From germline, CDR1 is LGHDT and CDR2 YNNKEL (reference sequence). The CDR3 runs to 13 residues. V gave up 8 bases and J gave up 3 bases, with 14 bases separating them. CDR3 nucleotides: TGTGCCAGCGGCCCGCGGTATGGCTACGAGCAGTACTTC. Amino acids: CASGPRYGYEQYF.

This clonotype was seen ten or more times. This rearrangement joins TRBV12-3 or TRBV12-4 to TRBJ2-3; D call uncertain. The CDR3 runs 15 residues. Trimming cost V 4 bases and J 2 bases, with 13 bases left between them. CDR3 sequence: CASSSTYSNTDTQYF. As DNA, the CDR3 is TGTGCCAGCAGTTCCACGTATAGTAACACAGATACGCAGTATTTT.

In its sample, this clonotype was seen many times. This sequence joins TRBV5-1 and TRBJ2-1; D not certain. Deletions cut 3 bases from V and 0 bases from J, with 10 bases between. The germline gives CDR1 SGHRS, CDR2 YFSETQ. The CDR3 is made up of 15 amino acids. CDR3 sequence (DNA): TGCGCCAGCAGCTCGGCAGGCCGCTCCTACAATGAGCAGTTCTTC. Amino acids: CASSSAGRSYNEQFF.

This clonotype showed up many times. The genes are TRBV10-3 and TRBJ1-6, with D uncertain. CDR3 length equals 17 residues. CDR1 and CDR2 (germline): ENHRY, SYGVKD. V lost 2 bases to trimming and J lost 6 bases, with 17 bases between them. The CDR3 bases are TGTGCCATCAGTGAGCGTGCGGGCTCGCAGTTTAATTCACCCCTCCACTTT. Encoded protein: CAISERAGSQFNSPLHF.

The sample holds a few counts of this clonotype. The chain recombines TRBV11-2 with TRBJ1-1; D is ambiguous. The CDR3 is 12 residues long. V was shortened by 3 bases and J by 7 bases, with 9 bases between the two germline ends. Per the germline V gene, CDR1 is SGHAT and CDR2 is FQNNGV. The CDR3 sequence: CASSLAGLEAFF. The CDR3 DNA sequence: TGTGCCAGCAGCTTGGCAGGCCTTGAAGCTTTCTTT.

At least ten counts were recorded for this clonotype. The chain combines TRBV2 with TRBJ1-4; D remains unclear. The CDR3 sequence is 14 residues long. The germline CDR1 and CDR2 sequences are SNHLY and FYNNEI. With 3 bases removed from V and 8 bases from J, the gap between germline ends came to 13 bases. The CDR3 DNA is TGTGCCAGCAGTGATACCCGTGGCGGGGAAAAACTGTTTTTT. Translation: CASSDTRGGEKLFF.

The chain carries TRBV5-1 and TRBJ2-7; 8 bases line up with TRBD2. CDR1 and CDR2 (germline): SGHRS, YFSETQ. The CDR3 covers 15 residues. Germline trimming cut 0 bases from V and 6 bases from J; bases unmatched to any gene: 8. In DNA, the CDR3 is TGCGCCAGCAGCTTGGGATCCGGGAGGGCCTTCGAGCAGTACTTC. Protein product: CASSLGSGRAFEQYF.

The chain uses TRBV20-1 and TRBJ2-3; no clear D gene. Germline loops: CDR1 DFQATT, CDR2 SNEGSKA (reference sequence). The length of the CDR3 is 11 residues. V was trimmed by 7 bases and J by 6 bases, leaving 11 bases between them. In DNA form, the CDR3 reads TGCAGTGGTAGCTTGGGGGATACGCAGTATTTT. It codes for CSGSLGDTQYF.

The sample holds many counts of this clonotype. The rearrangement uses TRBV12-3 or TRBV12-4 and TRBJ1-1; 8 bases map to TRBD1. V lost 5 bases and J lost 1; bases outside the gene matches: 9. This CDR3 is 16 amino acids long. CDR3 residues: CASSPQGERGNTEAFF. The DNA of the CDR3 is TGTGCCAGCAGTCCACAGGGGGAACGGGGGAACACTGAAGCTTTCTTT.

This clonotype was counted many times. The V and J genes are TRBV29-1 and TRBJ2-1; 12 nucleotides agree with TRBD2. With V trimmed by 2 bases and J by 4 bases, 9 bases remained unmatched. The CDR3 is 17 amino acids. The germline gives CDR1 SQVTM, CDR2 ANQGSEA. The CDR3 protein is CSVELGASGRGYNEQFF. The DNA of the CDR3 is TGCAGCGTTGAATTAGGCGCTAGCGGGAGGGGTTACAATGAGCAGTTCTTC.

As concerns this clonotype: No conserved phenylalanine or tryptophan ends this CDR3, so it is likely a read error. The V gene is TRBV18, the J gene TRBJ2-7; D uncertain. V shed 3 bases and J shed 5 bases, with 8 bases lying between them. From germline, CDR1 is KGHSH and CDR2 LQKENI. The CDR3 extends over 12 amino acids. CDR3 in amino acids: CASSPAGNEQYS. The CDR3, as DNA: TGTGCCAGCTCACCCGCTGGGAACGAGCAGTACTCC.

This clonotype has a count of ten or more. The CDR3 spells CASSLEQGGTDTQYF. As DNA, the CDR3 is TGCGCCAGCAGCTTGGAACAGGGGGGCACAGATACGCAGTATTTT. This chain links TRBV5-1 with TRBJ2-3, with TRBD1 matching over 8 bases. Germline V gene sequence: CDR1 SGHRS, CDR2 YFSETQ. This CDR3 has 15 amino acids. V was pared by 0 bases and J by 1 base, with 1 base of the junction left unmatched.